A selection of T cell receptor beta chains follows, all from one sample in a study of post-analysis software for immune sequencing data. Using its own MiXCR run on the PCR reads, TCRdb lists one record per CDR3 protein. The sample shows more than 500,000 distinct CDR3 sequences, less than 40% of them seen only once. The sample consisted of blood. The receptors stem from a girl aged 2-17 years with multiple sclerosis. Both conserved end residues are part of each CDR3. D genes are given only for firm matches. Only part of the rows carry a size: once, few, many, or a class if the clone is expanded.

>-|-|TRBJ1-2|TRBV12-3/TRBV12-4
CASSPGTAFGGYTF
TGTGCCAGCAGTCCCGGGACCGCCTTTGGTGGCTACACCTTC
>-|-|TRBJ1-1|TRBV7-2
CASSLGASAEAFF
TGTGCCAGCAGCTTAGGGGCTTCGGCTGAAGCTTTCTTT
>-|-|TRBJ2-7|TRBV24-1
CATSDLRDGSYNEQYF
TGTGCCACCAGTGATCTCCGGGACGGGTCCTACAATGAGCAGTACTTC
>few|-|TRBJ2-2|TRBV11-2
CASLLGQGGHTGELFF
TGTGCCAGCCTACTGGGCCAGGGGGGCCACACCGGGGAGCTGTTTTTT
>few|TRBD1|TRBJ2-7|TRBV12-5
CASGLLTGPQYF
TGTGCTAGTGGTTTGTTGACAGGGCCCCAGTACTTC
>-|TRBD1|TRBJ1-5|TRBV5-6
CASSSRPTGKNQPQHF
TGTGCCAGCAGCTCACGGCCGACAGGGAAGAATCAGCCCCAGCATTTT
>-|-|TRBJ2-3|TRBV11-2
CASSAILDADTQYF
TGTGCCAGCAGCGCGATACTAGACGCAGATACGCAGTATTTT
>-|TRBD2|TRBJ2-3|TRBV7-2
CASSWGAGGRADTQYF
TGTGCCAGCAGCTGGGGGGCGGGGGGGCGAGCAGATACGCAGTATTTT
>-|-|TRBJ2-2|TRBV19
CASSLRGGSNTGELFF
TGTGCCAGTAGTCTCAGGGGAGGCAGCAACACCGGGGAGCTGTTTTTT
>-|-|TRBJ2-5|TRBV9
CASSASGKETQYF
TGTGCCAGCAGCGCTTCGGGTAAAGAGACCCAGTACTTC
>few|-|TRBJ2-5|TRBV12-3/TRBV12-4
CASSLVGGIKTQYF
TGTGCCAGCAGTTTAGTCGGAGGGATCAAGACCCAGTACTTC
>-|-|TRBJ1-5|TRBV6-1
CASIWRGDRQPQHF
TGTGCCAGCATCTGGAGGGGGGACCGGCAGCCCCAGCATTTT
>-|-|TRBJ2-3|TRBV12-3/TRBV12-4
CASTMTVSTDTQYF
TGTGCCAGCACCATGACAGTTAGCACAGATACGCAGTATTTT
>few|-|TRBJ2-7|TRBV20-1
CSARGQGPEQYF
TGCAGTGCTAGAGGCCAGGGTCCGGAGCAGTACTTC
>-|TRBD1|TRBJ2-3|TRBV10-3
CAISPGTASTDTQYF
TGTGCCATCAGTCCCGGGACAGCTAGCACAGATACGCAGTATTTT
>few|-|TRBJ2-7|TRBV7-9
CASSLGTSLGNRPYEQYF
TGTGCCAGCAGCCTGGGGACGTCCCTGGGGAACCGCCCCTACGAGCAGTACTTC
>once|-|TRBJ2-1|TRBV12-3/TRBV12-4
CASSSRHGTNEQFF
TGTGCCAGCAGCTCGAGACATGGTACCAATGAGCAGTTCTTC
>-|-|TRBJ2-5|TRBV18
CASSPTFGLETQYF
TGTGCCAGCTCACCGACTTTCGGGCTAGAGACCCAGTACTTC
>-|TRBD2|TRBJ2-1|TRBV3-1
CASSQRGGYNEQFF
TGTGCCAGCAGCCAGCGGGGGGGGTACAATGAGCAGTTCTTC
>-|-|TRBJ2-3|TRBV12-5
CASGLAGAGTDTQYF
TGTGCTAGTGGTTTAGCAGGGGCGGGCACAGATACGCAGTATTTT
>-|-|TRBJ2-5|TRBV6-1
CASGLGVGKMETQYF
TGTGCCAGCGGTTTAGGCGTGGGCAAAATGGAGACCCAGTACTTC
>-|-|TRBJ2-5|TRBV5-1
CASSAGVFQETQYF
TGCGCCAGCAGCGCAGGGGTTTTCCAAGAGACCCAGTACTTC
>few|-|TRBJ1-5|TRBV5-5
CASSLVANNNQPQHF
TGTGCCAGCAGCTTGGTTGCAAATAACAATCAGCCCCAGCATTTT
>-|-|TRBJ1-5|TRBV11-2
CASSPSYRGNQPQHF
TGTGCCAGCAGCCCCTCATATAGGGGAAATCAGCCCCAGCATTTT
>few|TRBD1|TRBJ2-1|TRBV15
CATSGSYRDRDDEQFF
TGTGCCACCAGCGGATCATACCGGGACAGGGATGATGAGCAGTTCTTC
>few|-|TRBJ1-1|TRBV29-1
CSVDVTGNTEAFF
TGCAGCGTTGACGTTACAGGGAACACTGAAGCTTTCTTT